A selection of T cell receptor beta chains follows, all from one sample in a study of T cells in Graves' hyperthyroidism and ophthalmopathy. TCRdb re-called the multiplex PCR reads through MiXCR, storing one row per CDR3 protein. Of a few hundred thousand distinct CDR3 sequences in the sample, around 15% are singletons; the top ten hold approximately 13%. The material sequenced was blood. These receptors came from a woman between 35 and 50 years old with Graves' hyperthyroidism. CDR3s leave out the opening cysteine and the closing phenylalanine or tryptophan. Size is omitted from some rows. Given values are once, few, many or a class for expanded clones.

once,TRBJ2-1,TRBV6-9,ASSSSGKEDEQF
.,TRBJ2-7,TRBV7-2,ASSPSHEQY
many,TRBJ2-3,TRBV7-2,ASSLVGGLAGDTQY
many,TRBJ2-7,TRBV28,ASSSQGKGSYEQY
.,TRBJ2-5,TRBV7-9,ASTRRGSGETQY
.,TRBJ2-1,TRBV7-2,ASSSAGQGYNEQF
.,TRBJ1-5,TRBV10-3,AIRGDSDNQPQH
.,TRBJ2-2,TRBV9,ASSASGTDTGELF
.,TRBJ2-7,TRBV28,ATGGGAYEQY
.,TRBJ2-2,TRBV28,ASSPWGGTGELF
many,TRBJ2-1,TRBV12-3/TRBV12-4,ASSPRQGVYNEQF
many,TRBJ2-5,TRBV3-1,ASSNGIQETQY
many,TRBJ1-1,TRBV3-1,ASRSSLNTEAF
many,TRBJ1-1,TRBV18,ASSLGRGNTEAF
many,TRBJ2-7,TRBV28,ASSYPLGKEQY
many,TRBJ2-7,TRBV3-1,ASSQDYVGAGVAYEQY
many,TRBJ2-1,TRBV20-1,SARDRWVSYNEQF
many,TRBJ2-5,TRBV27,ASSSGGTSGFLETQY
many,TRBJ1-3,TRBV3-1,ASSQDTLVSGNTIY
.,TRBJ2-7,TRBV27,ASGLSSSYEQY
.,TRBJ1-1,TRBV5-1,ASSAGGDTEAF
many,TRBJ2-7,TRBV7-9,ASSLGVRPYEQY
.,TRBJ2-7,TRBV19,ASSILSAGAYEQY
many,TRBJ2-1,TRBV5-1,ASSFGLHNEQF
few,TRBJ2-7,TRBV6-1,ASSHTGTGGSEQY
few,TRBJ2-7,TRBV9,ASSEGQPSYEQY
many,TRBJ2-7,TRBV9,ASSVSPEGQGGEQY
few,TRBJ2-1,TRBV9,ANPPLAGLYNEQF
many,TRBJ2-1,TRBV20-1,SARGLAGVAWNEQF
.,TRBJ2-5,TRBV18,ASSSKTGKETQY
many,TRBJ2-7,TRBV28,ASSFPQTETEQY
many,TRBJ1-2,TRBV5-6,ASSLFGTGAYGYT
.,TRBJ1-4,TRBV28,ASKTEGQGYEKLF
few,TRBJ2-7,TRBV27,ASSLNAGPGLAGSSYEQY
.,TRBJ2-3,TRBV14,ASSYSGNSTDTQY
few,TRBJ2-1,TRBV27,ASSDRRDRRHNEQF
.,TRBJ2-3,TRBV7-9,ASSPEMGPQY
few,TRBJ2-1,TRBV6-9,ASSSDRGPSYNEQF
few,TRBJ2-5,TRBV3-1,ASKPPGQETQY
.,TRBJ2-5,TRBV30,AWSHRDSPKETQY